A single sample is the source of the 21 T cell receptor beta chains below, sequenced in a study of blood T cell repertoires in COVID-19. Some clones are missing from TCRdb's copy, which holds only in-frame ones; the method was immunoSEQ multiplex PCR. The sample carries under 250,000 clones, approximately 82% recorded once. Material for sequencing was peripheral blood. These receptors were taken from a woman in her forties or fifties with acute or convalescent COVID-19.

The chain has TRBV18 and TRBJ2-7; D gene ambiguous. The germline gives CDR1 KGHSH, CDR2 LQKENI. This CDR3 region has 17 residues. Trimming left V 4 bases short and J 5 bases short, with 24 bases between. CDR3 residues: CASSQNRPPSGWNEQYF. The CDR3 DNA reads TGTGCCAGCTCACAAAACCGACCCCCGTCAGGATGGAACGAGCAGTACTTC.

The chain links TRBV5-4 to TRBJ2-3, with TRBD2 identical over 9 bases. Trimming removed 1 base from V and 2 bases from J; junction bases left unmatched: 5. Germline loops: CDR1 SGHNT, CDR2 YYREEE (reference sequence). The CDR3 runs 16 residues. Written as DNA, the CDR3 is TGTGCCAGCAGCTTGTCTAGCGGGACTCTCACAGATACGCAGTATTTT. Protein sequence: CASSLSSGTLTDTQYF.

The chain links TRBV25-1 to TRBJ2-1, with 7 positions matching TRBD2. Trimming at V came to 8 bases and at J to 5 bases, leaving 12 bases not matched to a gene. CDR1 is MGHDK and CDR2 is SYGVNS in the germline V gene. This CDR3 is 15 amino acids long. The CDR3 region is CASSLLGGTHNEQFF. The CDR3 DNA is TGTGCCAGCTCGCTCCTGGGGGGGACCCACAATGAGCAGTTCTTC.

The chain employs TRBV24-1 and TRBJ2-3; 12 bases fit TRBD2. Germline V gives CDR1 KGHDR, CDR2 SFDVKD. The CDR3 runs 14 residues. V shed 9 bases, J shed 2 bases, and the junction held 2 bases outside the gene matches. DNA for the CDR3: TGTGCCACCGGACTAGCGGGACTCACAGATACGCAGTATTTT. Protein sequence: CATGLAGLTDTQYF.

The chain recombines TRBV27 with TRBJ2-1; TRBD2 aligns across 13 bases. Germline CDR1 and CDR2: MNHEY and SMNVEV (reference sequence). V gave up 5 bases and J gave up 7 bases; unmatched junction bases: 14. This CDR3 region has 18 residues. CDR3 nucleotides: TGTGCCAGCAGTCTCACCCGACTAGCGGGAGGCCCAGTAAATGAGCAGTTCTTC. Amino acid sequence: CASSLTRLAGGPVNEQFF.

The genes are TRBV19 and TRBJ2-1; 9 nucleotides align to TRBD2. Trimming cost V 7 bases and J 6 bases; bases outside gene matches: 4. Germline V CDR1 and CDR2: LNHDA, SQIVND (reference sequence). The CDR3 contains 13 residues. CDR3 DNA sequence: TGTGCCAGTACGGCGGGAGGGGCCAATGAGCAGTTCTTC. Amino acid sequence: CASTAGGANEQFF.

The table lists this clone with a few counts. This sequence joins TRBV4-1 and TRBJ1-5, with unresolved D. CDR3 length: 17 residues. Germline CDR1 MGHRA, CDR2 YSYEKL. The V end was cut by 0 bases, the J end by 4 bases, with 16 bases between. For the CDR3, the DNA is TGCGCCAGCAGCCAAGATCCCGGACGGACTGCAAATCAGCCCCAGCATTTT. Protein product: CASSQDPGRTANQPQHF.

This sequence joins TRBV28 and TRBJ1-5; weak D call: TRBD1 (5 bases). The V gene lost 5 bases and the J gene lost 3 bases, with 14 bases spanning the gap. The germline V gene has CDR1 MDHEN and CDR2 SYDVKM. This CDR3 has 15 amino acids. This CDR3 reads CASSPVPGLNQPQHF. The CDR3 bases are TGTGCCAGCAGTCCCGTTCCGGGACTCAATCAGCCCCAGCATTTT.

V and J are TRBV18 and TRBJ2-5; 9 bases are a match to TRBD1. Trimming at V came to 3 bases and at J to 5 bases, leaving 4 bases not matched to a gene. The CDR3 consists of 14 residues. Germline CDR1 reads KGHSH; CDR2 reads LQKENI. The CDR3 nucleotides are TGTGCCAGCTCACCGTGGGACAGGGCGGAGACCCAGTACTTC. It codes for CASSPWDRAETQYF. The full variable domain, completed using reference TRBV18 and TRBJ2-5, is NAGVMQNPRHLVRRRGQEARLRCSPMKGHSHVYWYRQLPEEGLKFMVYLQKENIIDESGMPKERFSAEFPKEGPSILRIQQVVRGDSAAYFCASSPWDRAETQYFGPGTRLLVL.

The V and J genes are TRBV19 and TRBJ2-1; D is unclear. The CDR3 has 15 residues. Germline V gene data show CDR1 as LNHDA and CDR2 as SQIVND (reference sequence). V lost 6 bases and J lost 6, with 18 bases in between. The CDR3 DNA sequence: TGTGCCAGTAGGACCCTAGAGTCTCGGTTCAATGAGCAGTTCTTC. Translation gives CASRTLESRFNEQFF. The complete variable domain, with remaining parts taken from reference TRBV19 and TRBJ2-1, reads DGGITQSPKYLFRKEGQNVTLSCEQNLNHDAMYWYRQDPGQGLRLIYYSQIVNDFQKGDIAEGYSVSREKKESFPLTVTSAQKNPTAFYLCASRTLESRFNEQFFGPGTRLTVL.

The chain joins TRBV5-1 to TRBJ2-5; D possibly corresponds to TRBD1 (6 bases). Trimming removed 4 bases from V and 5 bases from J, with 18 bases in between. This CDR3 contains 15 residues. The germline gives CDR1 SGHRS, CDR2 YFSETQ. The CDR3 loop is CASSAAGERRETQYF. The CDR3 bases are TGCGCCAGCAGCGCCGCAGGGGAACGGAGGGAGACCCAGTACTTC.

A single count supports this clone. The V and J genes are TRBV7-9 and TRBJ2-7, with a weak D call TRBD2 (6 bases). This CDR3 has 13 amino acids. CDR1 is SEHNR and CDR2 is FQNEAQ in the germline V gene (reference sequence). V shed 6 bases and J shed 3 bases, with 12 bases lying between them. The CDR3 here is CASRRDGGYEQYF. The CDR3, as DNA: TGTGCCAGCAGACGGGACGGGGGCTACGAGCAGTACTTC.

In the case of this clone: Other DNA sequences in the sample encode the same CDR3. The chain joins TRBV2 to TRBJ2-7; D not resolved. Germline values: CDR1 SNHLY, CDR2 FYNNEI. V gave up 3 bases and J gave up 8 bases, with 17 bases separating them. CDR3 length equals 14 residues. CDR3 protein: CASSEMRQGNQQYF. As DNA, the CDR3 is TGTGCCAGCAGTGAGATGAGACAAGGTAATCAGCAGTACTTC.

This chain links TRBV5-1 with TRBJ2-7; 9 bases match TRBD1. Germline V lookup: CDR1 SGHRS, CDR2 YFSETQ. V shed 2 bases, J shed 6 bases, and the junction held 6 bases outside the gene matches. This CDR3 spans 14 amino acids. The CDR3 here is CASSLRDRALEQYF. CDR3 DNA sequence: TGCGCCAGCAGCTTAAGGGACAGGGCCCTCGAGCAGTACTTC.

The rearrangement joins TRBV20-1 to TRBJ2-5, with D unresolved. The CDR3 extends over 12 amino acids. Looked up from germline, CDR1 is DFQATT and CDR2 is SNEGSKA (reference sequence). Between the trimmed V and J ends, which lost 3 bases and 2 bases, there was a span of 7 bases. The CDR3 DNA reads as TGCAGTGCTAGTGGCGATCAAGAGACCCAGTACTTC. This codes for CSASGDQETQYF.

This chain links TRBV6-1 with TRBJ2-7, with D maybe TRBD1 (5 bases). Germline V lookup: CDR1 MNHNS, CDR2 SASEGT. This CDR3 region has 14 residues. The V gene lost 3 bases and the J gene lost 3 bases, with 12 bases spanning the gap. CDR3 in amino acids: CASSDRVSGYEQYF. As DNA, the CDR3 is TGTGCCAGCAGTGACAGGGTGTCGGGCTACGAGCAGTACTTC.

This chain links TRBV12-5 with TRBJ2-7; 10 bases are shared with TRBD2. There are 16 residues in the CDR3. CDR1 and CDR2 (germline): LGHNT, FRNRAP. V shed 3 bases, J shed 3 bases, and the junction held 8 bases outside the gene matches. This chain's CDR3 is CASGFPQREGHYEQYF. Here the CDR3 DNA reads TGTGCTAGTGGTTTCCCCCAGCGGGAGGGCCACTACGAGCAGTACTTC.

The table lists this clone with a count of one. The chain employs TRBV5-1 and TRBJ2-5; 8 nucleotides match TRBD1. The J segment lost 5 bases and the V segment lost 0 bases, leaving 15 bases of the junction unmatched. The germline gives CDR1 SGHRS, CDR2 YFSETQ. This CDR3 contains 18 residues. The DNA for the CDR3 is TGCGCCAGCAGCTTGGGCCCCATCGCAGGGGGCCTCGGGGAGACCCAGTACTTC. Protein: CASSLGPIAGGLGETQYF.

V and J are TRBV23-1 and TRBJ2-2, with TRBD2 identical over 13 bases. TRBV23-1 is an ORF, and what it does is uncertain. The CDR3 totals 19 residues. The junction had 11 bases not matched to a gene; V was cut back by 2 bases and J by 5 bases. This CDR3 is CASSQPPTSGRDYTGELFF. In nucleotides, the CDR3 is TGCGCCAGCAGTCAACCCCCCACTAGCGGGAGGGATTATACCGGGGAGCTGTTTTTT.

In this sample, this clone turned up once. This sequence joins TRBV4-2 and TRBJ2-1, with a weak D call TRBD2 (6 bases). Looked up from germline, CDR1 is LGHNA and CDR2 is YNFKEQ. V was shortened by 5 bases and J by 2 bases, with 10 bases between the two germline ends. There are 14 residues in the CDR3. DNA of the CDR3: TGTGCCAGCAGCTGGGGCGGGACCTACAATGAGCAGTTCTTC. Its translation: CASSWGGTYNEQFF.

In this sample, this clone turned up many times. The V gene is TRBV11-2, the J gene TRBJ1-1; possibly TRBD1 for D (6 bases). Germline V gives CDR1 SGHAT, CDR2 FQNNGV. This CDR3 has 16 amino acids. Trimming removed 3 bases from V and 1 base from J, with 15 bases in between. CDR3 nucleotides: TGTGCCAGCAGCTTTCCTATCGGACAGCAGAACACTGAAGCTTTCTTT. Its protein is CASSFPIGQQNTEAFF.